The rows below give T cell receptor beta chains drawn from one sample of a study of T-cell reconstitution after alpha-beta-depleted transplantation in children. TCRdb called the PCR reads again in MiXCR, with one record for every CDR3 protein. The sample contains approximately 590,000 distinct CDR3 sequences, roughly a tenth of which appear only once. The specimen was PBMCs from the stem cell graft donor, collected from the stem cell graft. Every receptor here comes from a human donor who donated a stem cell graft to a child with acute myeloid leukemia. CDR3s include the opening cysteine and the closing phenylalanine or tryptophan. Each record gives: J gene, V gene, D gene, clone size, CDR3 protein, CDR3 DNA. A D gene is named only where the DNA matches it firmly. Expanded clones are given a class, and other clones once, few, many or no size at all.

TRBJ2-1,TRBV20-1,TRBD2,NA,CSARSSGSSDEQFF,TGCAGTGCTAGAAGTAGCGGGAGTAGTGATGAGCAGTTCTTC
TRBJ2-3,TRBV30,NA,few,CAWRNDRATGWDTQYF,TGTGCCTGGAGAAACGACCGAGCGACCGGATGGGATACGCAGTATTTT
TRBJ2-1,TRBV20-1,TRBD2,many,CSASPLTSGAYNEQFF,TGCAGTGCTAGCCCTCTCACTAGCGGAGCTTACAATGAGCAGTTCTTC
TRBJ2-2,TRBV11-2,NA,NA,CASSLESQLRDTGELFF,TGTGCCAGCAGCTTAGAGTCCCAGCTACGAGACACCGGGGAGCTGTTTTTT
TRBJ1-2,TRBV6-5,TRBD1,few,CASSYPTGTWGYTF,TGTGCCAGCAGTTACCCGACAGGGACCTGGGGCTACACCTTC
TRBJ2-3,TRBV6-6,NA,many,CASKVGTDTQYF,TGTGCCAGCAAGGTCGGGACAGATACGCAGTATTTT
TRBJ2-3,TRBV4-3,TRBD1,NA,CASSPRQGYTDTQYF,TGCGCCAGCAGCCCCCGACAGGGGTACACAGATACGCAGTATTTT
TRBJ1-2,TRBV7-9,TRBD1,NA,CASSLDSVWTGDGYTF,TGTGCCAGCAGCTTAGATTCTGTCTGGACAGGGGACGGCTACACCTTC
TRBJ2-7,TRBV4-2,NA,few,CASSQGEGGPSYEQYF,TGTGCCAGCAGCCAAGGGGAAGGCGGCCCTTCCTACGAGCAGTACTTC
TRBJ2-7,TRBV7-2,TRBD2,NA,CASSWTSGNNEQYF,TGTGCCAGCAGCTGGACTAGCGGGAACAACGAGCAGTACTTC
TRBJ1-2,TRBV11-2,NA,many,CASSSRTNYGYTF,TGTGCCAGCAGCTCGAGGACTAACTATGGCTACACCTTC
TRBJ2-3,TRBV4-3,TRBD2,few,CASGGLAGDTQYF,TGCGCCAGCGGCGGACTAGCGGGAGATACGCAGTATTTT
TRBJ2-1,TRBV7-2,NA,many,CASSLAGNMEQFF,TGTGCCAGCAGCTTAGCAGGGAACATGGAGCAGTTCTTC
TRBJ1-6,TRBV6-1,NA,NA,CASTKQSSYNSPLHF,TGTGCCAGCACCAAACAGAGCTCCTATAATTCACCCCTCCACTTT
TRBJ1-1,TRBV4-3,NA,NA,CASSQDLDRQAFF,TGCGCCAGCAGCCAAGACCTGGATAGGCAAGCTTTCTTT
TRBJ2-7,TRBV10-3,TRBD2,few,CAISEGTSGVLWEQYF,TGTGCCATCAGTGAGGGGACTAGCGGGGTCCTTTGGGAGCAGTACTTC
TRBJ1-4,TRBV4-2,TRBD1,many,CASSQSPGTGGEKLFF,TGTGCCAGCAGCCAATCCCCCGGGACAGGCGGTGAAAAACTGTTTTTT
TRBJ2-3,TRBV20-1,TRBD2,NA,CSARPGLAQYF,TGCAGTGCTAGACCGGGACTAGCGCAGTATTTT
TRBJ2-3,TRBV7-9,NA,few,CASSLPPAAYTDTQYF,TGTGCCAGCAGCTTACCCCCTGCGGCGTACACAGATACGCAGTATTTT
TRBJ2-7,TRBV4-2,NA,NA,CASSQGAGLEQYF,TGTGCCAGCAGCCAAGGGGCCGGGCTCGAGCAGTACTTC
TRBJ2-5,TRBV4-2,NA,NA,CASSQTGLGETQYF,TGTGCCAGCAGCCAAACGGGACTGGGGGAGACCCAGTACTTC
TRBJ2-1,TRBV6-2/TRBV6-3,NA,many,CASSHGREQFF,TGTGCCAGCAGCCACGGGCGGGAGCAGTTCTTC
TRBJ2-5,TRBV5-1,NA,NA,CASSWLGLQETQYF,TGCGCCAGCAGCTGGTTGGGGCTGCAAGAGACCCAGTACTTC
TRBJ1-6,TRBV2,NA,many,CASSEQGLNSPLHF,TGTGCCAGCAGTGAACAGGGACTGAATTCACCCCTCCACTTT
TRBJ2-2,TRBV7-9,TRBD2,few,CASSSERGTGELFF,TGTGCCAGCAGCTCCGAGCGGGGGACCGGGGAGCTGTTTTTT
TRBJ2-7,TRBV29-1,NA,NA,CSVAVADYEQYF,TGCAGCGTTGCCGTAGCGGACTACGAGCAGTACTTC
TRBJ2-1,TRBV29-1,NA,NA,CSVAGGSGNEQFF,TGCAGCGTTGCGGGGGGCTCGGGGAACGAGCAGTTCTTC
TRBJ2-7,TRBV29-1,TRBD2,many,CSVVLGGGRAGEQYF,TGCAGCGTCGTATTAGGGGGCGGGAGGGCCGGCGAGCAGTACTTC
TRBJ2-3,TRBV11-2,NA,NA,CASSEAGLNTDTQYF,TGTGCCAGCAGCGAGGCGGGACTTAACACAGATACGCAGTATTTT
TRBJ1-1,TRBV28,NA,few,CASSFTGWDTEAFF,TGTGCCAGCAGTTTTACAGGTTGGGACACTGAAGCTTTCTTT
TRBJ1-2,TRBV28,NA,few,CASSSRGRGLYGYTF,TGTGCCAGCAGTTCCCGAGGGAGGGGCCTCTATGGCTACACCTTC
TRBJ2-2,TRBV9,NA,many,CASSVVMGSGELFF,TGTGCCAGCAGCGTAGTTATGGGGAGCGGGGAGCTGTTTTTT
TRBJ1-2,TRBV12-3/TRBV12-4,NA,many,CASSLGAGGLYGYTF,TGTGCCAGCAGTTTAGGGGCAGGTGGATTATATGGCTACACCTTC
TRBJ1-1,TRBV20-1,NA,few,CSAPSPGTFEAFF,TGCAGTGCTCCTTCTCCCGGGACCTTCGAAGCTTTCTTT
TRBJ2-2,TRBV5-1,TRBD2,few,CASSLGLAGGHTGELFF,TGCGCCAGCAGCTTAGGACTAGCGGGAGGTCACACCGGGGAGCTGTTTTTT
TRBJ1-5,TRBV6-2/TRBV6-3,NA,NA,CASSYGGAGNQPQHF,TGTGCCAGCAGTTACGGGGGGGCCGGCAATCAGCCCCAGCATTTT
TRBJ2-3,TRBV3-1,TRBD2,few,CASSPGLDSQYF,TGTGCCAGCAGCCCAGGACTAGACTCGCAGTATTTT
TRBJ2-1,TRBV18,TRBD2,NA,CASSKPGLAGSEQFF,TGTGCCAGCTCAAAACCGGGACTAGCGGGGAGTGAGCAGTTCTTC
TRBJ2-7,TRBV7-9,NA,NA,CASSANDASYEQYF,TGTGCCAGCAGCGCAAACGACGCCTCCTACGAGCAGTACTTC
TRBJ2-5,TRBV27,NA,NA,CASGFLRGGARETRYF,TGTGCCAGCGGTTTCCTGAGAGGGGGGGCGCGAGAGACCCGGTACTTC
TRBJ1-1,TRBV30,NA,NA,CAWSNGVYTEAFF,TGTGCCTGGAGTAACGGGGTCTACACTGAAGCTTTCTTT
TRBJ2-7,TRBV7-3,TRBD2,NA,CASSPGGTSVYEQYF,TGTGCCAGCAGCCCTGGGGGGACTAGCGTCTACGAGCAGTACTTC
TRBJ2-7,TRBV7-9,TRBD2,few,CASSGRTRAYEQYF,TGTGCCAGCAGCGGAAGGACTAGAGCCTACGAGCAGTACTTC
TRBJ2-2,TRBV4-3,TRBD1,few,CASSQGRQGTTGELFF,TGCGCCAGCAGCCAAGGAAGACAGGGTACAACCGGGGAGCTGTTTTTT
TRBJ2-1,TRBV20-1,TRBD2,few,CSAGKGPSGRGEQFF,TGCAGTGCCGGCAAGGGTCCTAGCGGGAGAGGGGAGCAGTTCTTC
TRBJ1-4,TRBV7-9,TRBD1,many,CASSLGQGAWGKLFF,TGTGCCAGCAGCTTAGGGCAGGGGGCGTGGGGAAAACTGTTTTTT
TRBJ1-3,TRBV5-1,NA,NA,CASSLEQGSNTIYF,TGCGCCAGCAGCTTGGAACAGGGCTCAAACACCATATATTTT
TRBJ1-1,TRBV28,TRBD1,many,CASSRQGMGAFF,TGTGCCAGCAGTCGACAGGGAATGGGTGCTTTCTTT
TRBJ2-6,TRBV28,NA,NA,CASVPASGANVLTF,TGTGCCAGCGTCCCGGCCTCTGGGGCCAACGTCCTGACTTTC
TRBJ2-7,TRBV20-1,NA,many,CSAKPQGRVEQYF,TGCAGTGCCAAGCCACAGGGTCGGGTCGAGCAGTACTTC
TRBJ1-6,TRBV12-3/TRBV12-4,TRBD1,NA,CASSLQIPRTGPGALHF,TGTGCCAGCAGTTTGCAAATACCGAGGACAGGGCCGGGGGCCCTCCACTTT
TRBJ2-5,TRBV27,NA,few,CASSLWNEETQYF,TGTGCCAGCAGTTTATGGAACGAAGAGACCCAGTACTTC
TRBJ2-5,TRBV6-5,NA,NA,CASSSFRDLRETQYF,TGTGCCAGCAGTTCTTTCCGGGACTTGCGGGAGACCCAGTACTTC
TRBJ2-1,TRBV29-1,NA,NA,CSVQDNEQFF,TGCAGCGTGCAGGACAATGAGCAGTTCTTC
TRBJ1-2,TRBV6-1,NA,few,CASSEALGRGYTF,TGTGCCAGCAGTGAAGCGCTGGGTCGCGGCTACACCTTC
TRBJ2-2,TRBV20-1,NA,many,CSASRPGQYNTGELFF,TGCAGTGCTAGCCGTCCCGGACAGTATAACACCGGGGAGCTGTTTTTT
TRBJ2-5,TRBV5-5,TRBD1,many,CASSSGQGGGQETQYF,TGTGCCAGCAGCTCAGGACAGGGTGGGGGTCAAGAGACCCAGTACTTC